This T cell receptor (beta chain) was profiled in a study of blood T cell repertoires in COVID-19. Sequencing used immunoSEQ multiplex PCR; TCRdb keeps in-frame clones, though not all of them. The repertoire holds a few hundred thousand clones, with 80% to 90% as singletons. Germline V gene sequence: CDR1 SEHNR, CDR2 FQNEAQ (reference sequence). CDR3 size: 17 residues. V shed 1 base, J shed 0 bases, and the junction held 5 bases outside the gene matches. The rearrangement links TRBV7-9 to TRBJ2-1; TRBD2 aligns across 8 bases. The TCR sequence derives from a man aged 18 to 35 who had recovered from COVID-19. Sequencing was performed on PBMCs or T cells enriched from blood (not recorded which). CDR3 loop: CASSLVGGASSYNEQFF. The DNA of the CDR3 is TGTGCCAGCAGCTTAGTCGGGGGGGCTAGCTCCTACAATGAGCAGTTCTTC.